This note documents a single T cell receptor beta chain sequence. Method: immunoSEQ multiplex PCR; TCRdb's copy keeps in-frame clones and lacks some. The sample records about 58,000 clones, 89% being singletons. This entry belongs to a study of blood T cell repertoires in COVID-19. Study at large: Acute-phase and convalescent COVID-19 samples originated in the United States, Italy and Spain.

The trim removed 3 bases at V and 5 bases at J, leaving 13 bases unmatched. The germline V gene has CDR1 SGHRS and CDR2 YFSETQ. This CDR3 has 17 amino acids. The TCR sequence derives from a woman in her fifties or sixties with active COVID-19. Sequencing used peripheral blood. The chain recombines TRBV5-1 with TRBJ2-2; 7 nucleotides align to TRBD1. The CDR3 here is CASSWGHGTAMTGELFF. In DNA, the CDR3 is TGCGCCAGCAGCTGGGGCCACGGGACAGCCATGACCGGGGAGCTGTTTTTT. Full variable domain (outside the CDR3, taken from reference TRBV5-1 and TRBJ2-2): KAGVTQTPRYLIKTRGQQVTLSCSPISGHRSVSWYQQTPGQGLQFLFEYFSETQRNKGNFPGRFSGRQFSNSRSEMNVSTLELGDSALYLCASSWGHGTAMTGELFFGEGSRLTVL.